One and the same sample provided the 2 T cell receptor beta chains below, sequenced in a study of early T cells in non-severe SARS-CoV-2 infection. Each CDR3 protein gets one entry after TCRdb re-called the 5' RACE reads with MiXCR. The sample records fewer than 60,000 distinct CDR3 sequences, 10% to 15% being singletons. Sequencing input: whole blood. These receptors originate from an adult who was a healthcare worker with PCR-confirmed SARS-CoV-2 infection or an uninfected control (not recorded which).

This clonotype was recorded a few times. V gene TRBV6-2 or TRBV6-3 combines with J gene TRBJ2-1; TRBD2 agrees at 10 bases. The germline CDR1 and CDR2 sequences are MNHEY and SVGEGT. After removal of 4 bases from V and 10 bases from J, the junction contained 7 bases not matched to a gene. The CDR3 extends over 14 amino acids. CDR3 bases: TGTGCCAGCAGTTTTAGCGGGAGGACCCAAGAGCAGTTCTTC. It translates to CASSFSGRTQEQFF.

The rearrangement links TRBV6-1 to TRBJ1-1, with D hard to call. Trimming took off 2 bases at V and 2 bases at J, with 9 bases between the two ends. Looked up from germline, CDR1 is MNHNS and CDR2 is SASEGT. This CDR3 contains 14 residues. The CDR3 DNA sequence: TGTGCCAGCAGTGAATCCCCGGATAACACTGAAGCTTTCTTT. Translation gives CASSESPDNTEAFF.